The rows below give T cell receptor beta chains drawn from one sample of a study of blood T cells in healthy people across ages. TCRdb reprocessed the 5' RACE reads via MiXCR and lists one record per CDR3 protein. The data hold around 1,500,000 distinct CDR3 sequences, with approximately 42% observed a single time. The source material was blood. The origin of the receptors is a woman between 18 and 29 years old in good health. Each CDR3 is given with its conserved first and last residue. Each record gives: D gene, V gene, CDR3 protein. A D gene is named only where the DNA matches it firmly.

D: TRBD1; V: TRBV10-3; CDR3: CATSLQTQGAKETQYF
D: TRBD2; V: TRBV5-1; CDR3: CASSSAGAPTDTQYF
D: -; V: TRBV6-5; CDR3: CASRPGSAGSYEQYF
D: -; V: TRBV9; CDR3: CASSVGGGNRGWSTDTQYF
D: TRBD1; V: TRBV19; CDR3: CASSIAYRQGAQGETEAFF
D: -; V: TRBV4-2; CDR3: CASSQSPQETQYF
D: -; V: TRBV5-1; CDR3: CASSPTGGRENIQYF
D: -; V: TRBV9; CDR3: CASSVDSGSQPQHF
D: -; V: TRBV4-1; CDR3: CASSDTEETQYF
D: TRBD2; V: TRBV25-1; CDR3: CASSDSSGGANNEQFF
D: -; V: TRBV5-1; CDR3: CASSLAGTPPNSPLHF